The clone carrying this TCR beta chain came up a few times. The data originate from a study of spatial heterogeneity in lung cancer. Time point given: sample taken at primary tumor resection. Whole RNA came from tumor, nontumor lung or frozen PBMC and was sequenced without being sorted. Individual TCR cDNA molecules each bore their own unique molecular identifier. TCRdb ran MiXCR on the 5' RACE reads and lists one entry per CDR3 protein. Among 35,000 to 55,000 distinct CDR3 sequences listed, 6.5% to 8% were seen once. The CDR3 totals 15 residues. Germline lookup yields CDR1 MNHNS and CDR2 SASEGT. V lost 2 bases and J lost 7; bases outside the gene matches: 7.

The V gene is TRBV6-1, the J gene TRBJ1-4; 7 bases line up with TRBD1. Material: PBMCs, obtained at surgery. The clonotype was recovered from a female donor with early-stage non-small cell lung cancer. CDR3 in DNA: TGTGCCAGCAGTGAATTGTACAGGGGAGGTGAAAAACTGTTTTTT. Translating it yields CASSELYRGGEKLFF.